This T cell receptor (beta chain) was documented in a study of identical twins. Study results and limitations: Analyses of zero insertions could be partly confounded by invariant MAIT and iNKT cells.

In the case of this clonotype: What it binds is not known.

V was clipped by 0 bases and J by 5 bases, with 16 bases between them. In germline, CDR1 is DFQATT, CDR2 SNEGSKA (reference sequence). The CDR3 is 15 residues long. Everyone who gave samples was a healthy Caucasian. TCRdb re-derived calls from the 5' RACE reads in MiXCR, one entry per CDR3 protein. The repertoire consists of some 690,000 distinct CDR3 sequences, with 21% occurring once and the leading ten covering about 4.5%. These sequences were also reported in another study, on T cells expressing NK-cell markers. According to that study: It was from sorted CD3+CD56+NKG2C+, CD3+CD56+NKG2C- and CD3+CD56-NKG2C+ T cells that TCR beta repertoires came. Sequenced donors, eight in total, included seven who were HCMV-seropositive and one who was seronegative.

The TCR sequence derives from a woman aged 18 to 35 in good health. The V and J genes are TRBV20-1 and TRBJ2-5; D assignment may be TRBD1 or TRBD2 (5 bases each). The source material was PBMCs. The CDR3 region is CSARDRIRGAETQYF. CDR3 bases: TGCAGTGCTAGAGACCGGATCCGAGGGGCGGAGACCCAGTACTTC.